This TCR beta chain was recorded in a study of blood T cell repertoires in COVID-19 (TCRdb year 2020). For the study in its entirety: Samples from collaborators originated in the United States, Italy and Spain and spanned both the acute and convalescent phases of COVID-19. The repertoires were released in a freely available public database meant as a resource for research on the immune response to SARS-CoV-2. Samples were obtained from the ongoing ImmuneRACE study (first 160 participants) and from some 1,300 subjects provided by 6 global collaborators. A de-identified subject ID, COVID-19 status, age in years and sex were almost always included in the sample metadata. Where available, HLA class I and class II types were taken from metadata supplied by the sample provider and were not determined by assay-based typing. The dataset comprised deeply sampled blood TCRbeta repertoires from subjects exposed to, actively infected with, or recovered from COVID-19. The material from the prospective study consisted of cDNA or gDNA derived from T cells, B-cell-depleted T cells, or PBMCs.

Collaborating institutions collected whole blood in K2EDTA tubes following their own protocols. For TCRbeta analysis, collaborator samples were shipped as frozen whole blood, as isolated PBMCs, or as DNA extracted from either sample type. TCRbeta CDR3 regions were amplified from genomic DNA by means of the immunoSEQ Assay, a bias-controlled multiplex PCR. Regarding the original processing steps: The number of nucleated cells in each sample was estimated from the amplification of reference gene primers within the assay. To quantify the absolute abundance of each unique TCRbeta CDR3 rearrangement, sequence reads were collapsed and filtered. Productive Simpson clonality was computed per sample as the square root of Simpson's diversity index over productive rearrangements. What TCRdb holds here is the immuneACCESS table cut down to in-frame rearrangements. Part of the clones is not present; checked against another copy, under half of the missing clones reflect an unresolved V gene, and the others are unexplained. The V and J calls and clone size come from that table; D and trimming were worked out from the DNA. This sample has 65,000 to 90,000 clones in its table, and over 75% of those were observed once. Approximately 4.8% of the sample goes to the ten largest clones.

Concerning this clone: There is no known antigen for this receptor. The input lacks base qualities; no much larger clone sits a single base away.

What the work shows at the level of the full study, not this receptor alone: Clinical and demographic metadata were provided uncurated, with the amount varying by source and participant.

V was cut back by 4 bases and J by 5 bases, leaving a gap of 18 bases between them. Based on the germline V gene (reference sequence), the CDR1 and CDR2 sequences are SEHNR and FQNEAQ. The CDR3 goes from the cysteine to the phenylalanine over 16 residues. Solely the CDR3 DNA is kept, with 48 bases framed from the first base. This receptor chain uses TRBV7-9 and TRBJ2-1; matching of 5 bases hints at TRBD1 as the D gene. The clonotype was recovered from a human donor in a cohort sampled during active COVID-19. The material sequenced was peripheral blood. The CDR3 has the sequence CASSWKQDLADNEQFF. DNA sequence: TGTGCCAGCAGCTGGAAACAGGATCTTGCGGACAATGAGCAGTTCTTC.